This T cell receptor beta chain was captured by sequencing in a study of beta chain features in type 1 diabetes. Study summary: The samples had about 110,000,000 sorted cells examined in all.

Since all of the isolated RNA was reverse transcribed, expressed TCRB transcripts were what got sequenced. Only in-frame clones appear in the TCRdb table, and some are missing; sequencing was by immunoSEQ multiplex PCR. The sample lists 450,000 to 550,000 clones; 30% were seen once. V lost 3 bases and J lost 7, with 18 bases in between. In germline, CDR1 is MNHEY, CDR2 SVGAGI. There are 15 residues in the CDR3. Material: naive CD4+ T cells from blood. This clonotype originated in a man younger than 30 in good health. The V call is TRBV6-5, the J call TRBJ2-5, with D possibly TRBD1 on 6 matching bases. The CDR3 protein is CASSYGRGESGTQYF. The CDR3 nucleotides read TGTGCCAGCAGTTATGGCAGGGGTGAATCAGGGACCCAGTACTTC.